Described below is a single T cell receptor beta chain sequence and its context. Its cognate antigen has yet to be identified. The sample holds no much larger clone one base away, and base qualities are not on file. Receptor libraries were prepared by the immunoSEQ multiplex PCR assay. The multiplex PCR relied on a mix of 60 forward primers for TCR Vbeta segments and 13 reverse primers for TCR Jbeta segments. A multiplex PCR assay on genomic DNA amplified the CDR3 region of rearranged TCR beta genes. Amplified TCR beta libraries were sequenced as 87-base-pair reads on the Illumina HiSeq System. In the paper's pipeline: A later analysis counted approximately 84 million unique TCR beta chains across the 640 or so repertoires, and about 10 million of these chains were shared by at least two donors. Raw reads were error-corrected and collapsed into unique sequences with a nearest-neighbor algorithm that merged closely related sequences to remove PCR and sequencing errors. V, D and J gene segments were assigned by aligning CDR3 sequences to IMGT reference sequences. Each retained sequence needed at least a six-nucleotide match to both a V gene segment and a J gene segment. A rearrangement counted as productive if the CDR3 had no stop codons and remained in frame with V and J, and every other rearrangement counted as non-productive. CDR3 was defined according to IMGT convention as the region running from the second conserved V-encoded cysteine to the conserved J-encoded phenylalanine. The earlier analysis of roughly 590 of the donors excluded sequences that lacked an unambiguous match to a single V gene segment. An earlier analysis of a few hundred of the donors classified V segments as functional when productive rearrangements were above 56.7% and as segregating when the standard deviation between donors was above 5%. A statistical classification framework was built to diagnose cytomegalovirus status from the catalog of TCR beta chain sequences. In a later analysis, V and J genes were assigned by comparing TCR nucleotide sequences against IMGT/GENE-DB human TR gene sequences. The TCRdist pipeline was used in a later analysis to assign CDR3 sequences and most-parsimonious VDJ recombination scenarios. In a later analysis, each TCR beta chain was defined by its CDR3 amino acid sequence together with its V-gene family, and reads without a unique V-gene family were excluded. A later analysis removed 592 highly shared, low-generation-probability nucleotide sequences to deal with suspected cross-contamination and a sequencing artifact. For each public chain, a later analysis derived a clonal expansion index from normalized ranks of inferred template counts within each repertoire. In a later analysis, generation probabilities were computed with a VDJ recombination model fitted to out-of-frame rearrangements, and the resulting probabilities were checked against IGoR. Hypergeometric tests were used in a later analysis to score TCR-TCR, TCR-HLA and TCR-CMV co-occurrence, with a repertoire-size bias correction applied to the TCR pairs. False discovery rates were estimated in a later analysis by permuting HLA or CMV assignments 20 times. In a later analysis, co-occurring TCRs were grouped with DBSCAN, and TCRdist sequence similarity was added when clustering was performed within HLA-allele-positive subsets. Repertoires with fewer than 30,000 or more than 120,000 public chains, plus five repertoires with anomalous nucleotide sharing, were excluded from co-occurrence clustering. TCRdb took this table from immuneACCESS and kept in-frame rearrangements with V and J called. Such tables lack part of the clones; where checked against another copy, unresolved V genes explain under half of the gap, and the rest is unexplained. The D gene and trimming were derived from the DNA, and the V and J assignments and clone size from that table. A total of some 200,000 clones appear in this sample, around 75% of them only once. Approximately 1.8% of the sample rests with the top ten.

This entry is derived from a study of cytomegalovirus exposure and HLA in healthy donors (dated by TCRdb to 2016 to 2017). General notes on the study: According to an earlier analysis of 450 to 650 of the donors, roughly 180 million T cells yielded over 90 million unique TCR beta sequences and less than 300 Gb of sequence data. An early release that covered roughly 600 HLA-typed donors contained 250 to 350 gigabases of sequencing data and tens of millions of unique TCR sequences. Of the 300 to 450 genotyped donors, less than 85% were placed in the genetic ancestry cluster associated with self-reported Caucasian donors. The study aimed to test whether cataloging public T cell receptors could reveal signatures of past pathogen exposure. The study profiled the T cell repertoires of 500 to 800 subjects by immunosequencing and related them to cytomegalovirus serostatus. Along with the approximately 670-subject first cohort, a separate validation cohort of more than 90 different subjects was used. To predict cytomegalovirus infection status, the study brought together high-throughput TCR immunosequencing, statistical association of individual TCRs with disease status, and machine learning. In a later analysis, previously published TCR beta repertoires from about 640 donors were re-analyzed and high-resolution HLA genotyping was added so that TCR occurrence patterns could be studied. The later analysis used no new phenotypic data to find candidate immune exposures, relying instead on TCR beta sequences and their occurrence across donors. An earlier analysis of some 500 of the donors applied high-throughput TCR beta sequencing to assess whether each TCR beta V gene segment acted as functional or pseudogenic. Alongside the repertoire data, information on donor age, sex, ethnicity and CMV serostatus was compiled. A later genetic analysis took genome-wide SNP genotypes for about three fifths of the roughly 700 donors and used that subset as a discovery cohort. Every discovery cohort repertoire had been produced on one sequencing platform. HLA typing covered class I and class II loci at four-digit resolution. Typing coverage varied by locus: about 620-630 donors for A, B, C, DRB1 and DQB1; roughly 560 for DQA1; more than 600 for DPA1; more than 450 for DPB1. About five DR-DQ haplotypes were treated as single units for association and clustering because of strong linkage in the cohort. Among about 410 genotyped donors of the cohort, an average of around 240,000 unique TCR beta nucleotide sequences was sequenced per donor, of which about 19% were non-productive.

The CDR3 contains 15 residues, cysteine and phenylalanine counted. Kept here is only the CDR3 DNA, which spans 45 bases and is read in frame from base 1. The junction shows trimming of 5 bases on V and 0 bases on J, plus 11 bases between the germline ends. CDR1 and CDR2, per the germline V gene, are SGHVS and FNYEAQ. The cohort consisted of 650 to 700 healthy bone marrow donors. At the time of sampling, every cohort member was nominally healthy, though immune exposures that went unrecorded were likely present. The donor tested CMV seronegative and was one of the 352 seronegative cohort members. A peripheral blood sample was collected from each donor, and TCR beta sequencing was performed on peripheral blood mononuclear cells. The Qiagen DNeasy Blood Extraction Kit was used to extract genomic DNA from the blood cell samples. Study-wide conclusions, independent of this receptor: In vitro tests confirmed that three of the cytomegalovirus-associated TCR beta chains recognize cytomegalovirus antigens. In a later analysis, several top co-occurrence clusters were reported to appear linked to parvovirus B19, influenza, CMV and Epstein-Barr virus. Most CMV-associated TCR beta chains appeared to be HLA-restricted in a later analysis, and the HLA associations seemed to be driven largely by CMV exposure. Most TCR sequences were observed very rarely across donors, whereas some public TCRs were present in many individuals. Some IMGT-functional V segments, including TRBV6-2 and TRBV6-3, could not be told apart with the 87-base-pair reads, so those segments were excluded. A later analysis found that HLA-associated TCR beta chains were more clonally expanded and had lower generation probabilities than equally common non-associated chains. The earlier analysis of about 600 of the donors excluded roughly 16 rarely observed V segments, including chromosome 9 orphons, because counts were too low. Compared with the approximately 710-donor mean, donors in an Asian-associated ancestry cluster had fewer N-insertions in productive TCRs, according to a later genetic analysis. The sequencing pipeline was judged likely to have produced a cluster of highly shared sequence variants as a technical artifact. A later analysis found that TCR association rates varied across HLA loci, with DRB1 alleles showing the most associated TCRs and HLA-C alleles the fewest. A later genetic analysis associated a missense DCLRE1C variant with V-gene and J-gene trimming of TCR beta chains, and an independent cohort replicated the association. Linkage disequilibrium might explain the correlated functional status among segregating V segments, but an unknown experimental factor could not be excluded. The presence/absence analyses assumed that sequencing depth was roughly uniform across donors, and that assumption may not be true. Because some donors lacked HLA typing at each locus, the association tests relied only on the typed subset. An earlier analysis of approximately 600 of the donors showed that most TCR beta V segments appeared in productive rearrangements either about 90% or about 30% of the time, which broadly matched IMGT annotations. The only immune exposure information available for the cohort was CMV serostatus. Only TCR beta chains were sequenced in this cohort, and the absence of alpha or paired-chain data limited detectable features. Cytomegalovirus status was reported to be diagnosed by the classifier with high specificity and sensitivity in both the original and validation cohorts. The authors suggested that the approach could potentially be extended to other disease states and immunological phenotypes. Strong co-occurrence of HLA alleles, especially DR and DQ, made assigning TCR associations to individual alleles difficult. A further reported finding was that TCR beta sequences accurately predicted the HLA-A and HLA-B alleles for most subjects in the first cohort. At a false discovery rate of 0.05, a later analysis linked 16,000 or so TCR beta sequences to specific HLA alleles. The study listed 150 to 200 TCR beta chains as associated with cytomegalovirus.

The specimen was PBMCs. This TCR came from a woman aged 25 to 39 in good health and CMV-seronegative. Recombination connected TRBV7-6 to TRBJ2-1; the D gene cannot be resolved reliably. CDR3 reads: CASSAPMSSYNEQFF. At the DNA level, the sequence is TGTGCCAGCAGCGCCCCAATGAGCTCCTACAATGAGCAGTTCTTC.